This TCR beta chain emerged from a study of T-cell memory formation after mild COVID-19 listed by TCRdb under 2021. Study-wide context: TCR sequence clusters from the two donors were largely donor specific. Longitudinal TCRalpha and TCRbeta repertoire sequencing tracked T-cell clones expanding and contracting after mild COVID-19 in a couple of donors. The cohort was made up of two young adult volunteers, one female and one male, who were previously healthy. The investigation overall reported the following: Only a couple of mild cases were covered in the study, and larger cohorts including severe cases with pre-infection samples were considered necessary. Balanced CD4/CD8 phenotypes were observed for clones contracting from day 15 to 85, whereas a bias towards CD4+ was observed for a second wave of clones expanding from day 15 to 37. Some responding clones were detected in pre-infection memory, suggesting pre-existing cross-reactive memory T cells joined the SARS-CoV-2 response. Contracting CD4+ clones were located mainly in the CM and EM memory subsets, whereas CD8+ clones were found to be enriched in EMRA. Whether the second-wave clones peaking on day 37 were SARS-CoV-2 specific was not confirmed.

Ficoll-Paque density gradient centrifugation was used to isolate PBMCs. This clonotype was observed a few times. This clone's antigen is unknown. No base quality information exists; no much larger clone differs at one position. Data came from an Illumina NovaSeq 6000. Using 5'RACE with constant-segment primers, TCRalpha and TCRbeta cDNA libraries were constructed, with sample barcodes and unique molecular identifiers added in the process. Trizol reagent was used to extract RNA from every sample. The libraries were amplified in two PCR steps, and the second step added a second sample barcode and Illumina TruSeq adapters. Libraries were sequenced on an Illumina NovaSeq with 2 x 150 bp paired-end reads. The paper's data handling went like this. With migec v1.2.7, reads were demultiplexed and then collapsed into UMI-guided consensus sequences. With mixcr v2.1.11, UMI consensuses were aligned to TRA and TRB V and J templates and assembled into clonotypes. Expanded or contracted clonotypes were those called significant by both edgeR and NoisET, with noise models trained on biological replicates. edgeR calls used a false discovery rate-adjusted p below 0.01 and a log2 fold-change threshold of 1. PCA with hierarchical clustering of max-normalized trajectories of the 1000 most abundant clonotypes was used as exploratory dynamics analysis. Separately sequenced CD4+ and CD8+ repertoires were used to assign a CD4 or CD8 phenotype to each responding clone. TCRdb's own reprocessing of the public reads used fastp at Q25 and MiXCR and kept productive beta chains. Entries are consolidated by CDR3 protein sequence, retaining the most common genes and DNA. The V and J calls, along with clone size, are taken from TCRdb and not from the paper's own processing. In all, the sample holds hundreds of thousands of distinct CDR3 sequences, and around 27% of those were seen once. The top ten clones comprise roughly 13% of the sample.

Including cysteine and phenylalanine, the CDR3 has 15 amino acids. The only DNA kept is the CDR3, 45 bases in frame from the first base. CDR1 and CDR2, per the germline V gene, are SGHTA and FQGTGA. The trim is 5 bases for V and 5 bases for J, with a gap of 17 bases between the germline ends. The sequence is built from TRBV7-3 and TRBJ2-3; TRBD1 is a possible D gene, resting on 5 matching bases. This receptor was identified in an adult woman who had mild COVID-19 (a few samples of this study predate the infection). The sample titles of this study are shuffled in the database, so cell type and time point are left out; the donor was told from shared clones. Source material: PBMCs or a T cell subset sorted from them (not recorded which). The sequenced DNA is TGTGCCAGCAGCCCCAAGGCAGGGTTGGAAGATACGCAGTATTTT. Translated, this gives CASSPKAGLEDTQYF.